The entry that follows covers one T cell receptor beta chain sequence. Germline V gives CDR1 LNHNV, CDR2 YYDKDF (reference sequence). This CDR3 has 14 amino acids. J was trimmed by 1 base and V by 8 bases; bases with no gene match: 2. The sample belongs to a study of blood T cell repertoires in COVID-19. Sequenced by immunoSEQ multiplex PCR; TCRdb stores in-frame clones only, minus some. The data contain roughly 190,000 clones, over 75% of them seen just once; the ten biggest clones take up about 0.54%. This sequence joins TRBV15 and TRBJ1-5; 10 bases agree with TRBD1. Sequencing used peripheral blood. This receptor was taken from a man between 50 and 59 years old with acute or convalescent COVID-19. The CDR3 DNA reads TGTGCCACCTCGACAGGGGGCAGCAATCAGCCCCAGCATTTT. Translating it yields CATSTGGSNQPQHF.